The present T cell receptor beta chain was sequenced within a study of CD8+ T cells in alopecia areata. Extraction of RNA preceded its reverse transcription into cDNA, which served as the sequencing template. The table came from immunoSEQ multiplex PCR; TCRdb's copy has only in-frame clones and leaves some out. The table has around 100,000 clones, 45% to 60% seen once; the top ten hold around 8.5%. The researchers isolated CD4+ and CD8+ T cells from PBMCs by sorting. A remark on this clone: The antigen is not known.

General study points: Mouse data revealed clearer TCR sharing than patient data did, a gap possibly tied to HLA. Affected lesional scalp, above all in alopecia totalis/universalis, was more clonal than normal scalp. Sequencing of scalp tissue also captures the resident alphabeta T cells of normal skin.

Germline lookup yields CDR1 LGHNA and CDR2 YNFKEQ. V lost 0 bases and J lost 7, with 9 bases in between. This CDR3 contains 13 residues. The chain uses TRBV4-2 and TRBJ1-1, with unresolved D. Sequenced: CD4+ T cells sorted from blood. The sequence was obtained from a human donor in good health. CDR3 sequence: CASSQDRGGEAFF. The CDR3 nucleotides read TGTGCCAGCAGCCAAGATAGAGGCGGTGAAGCTTTCTTT.